Here is one TCR beta chain with its context. This clonotype was seen ten or more times. Its antigen remains unidentified. No base quality values were provided; no much bigger clone lies one nucleotide off. V trim: 5 bases; J trim: 8 bases; unmatched bases: 8. According to the germline V gene, CDR1 reads MNHEY and CDR2 reads SVGAGI. The cysteine opens and the phenylalanine closes a CDR3 of 13 amino acids. This entry keeps only the CDR3 DNA: 39 bases, framed from base 1. The data were obtained in a study of CD8 T cells in ankylosing spondylitis (dated by TCRdb to the late 2010s). Broadly, across the study: The study profiled T cell receptor beta repertoires in healthy donors and ankylosing spondylitis patients to find disease-linked TCR variants. The full study cohort comprised roughly 24 ankylosing spondylitis patients and some 100 healthy donors. Peripheral blood samples were taken, and synovial fluid was additionally collected from ankylosing spondylitis patients.

Instrument on record: Illumina HiSeq 2500. TCR beta libraries were prepared by quantitative 5'-RACE with molecular barcodes. As for how the authors treated the data: A new computational method based on a probabilistic model of VDJ rearrangement was used to identify disease-linked TCR variants. TCRdb reprocessing: public reads trimmed at Q25 with fastp, clones called with MiXCR, in-frame beta chains kept. Here each entry gathers all rows of one CDR3 protein and keeps the most common genes and DNA. TCRdb's processing, not the authors', yielded these V and J calls. Present in this sample are 270,000 or so distinct CDR3 sequences, about 20% of which were seen just once. The leading ten clones occupy roughly a third of the sample. The paper's findings and limits, for the study overall: Blood from ankylosing spondylitis patients appeared to be characterized by a TCR beta motif made up of about 8 highly homologous amino acid variants. The disease-linked clones had a CD8+ phenotype and were found at relatively low frequencies in peripheral blood. Some motif variants were previously reported in synovial fluid and blood of reactive arthritis patients, suggesting common disease-initiation mechanisms. Significant enrichment of the disease-linked clones was reported in matched synovial fluid samples from ankylosing spondylitis patients.

Sequences were obtained from blood, either unsorted or a sorted T cell fraction (not recorded which). Recombination linked TRBV6-5 to TRBJ1-2; 7 of the junction bases match TRBD1. This clonotype was sampled from a male donor with ankylosing spondylitis or in good health (not recorded which). The CDR3 is CASSTYRGRGYTF. The nucleotides are TGTGCCAGCAGTACTTACAGGGGTCGGGGCTACACCTTC.